This TCR beta chain is drawn from a study of blood T cell dynamics during melanoma immunotherapy. Documented time point: week 3, after first cycle of checkpoint inhibitor. Each bulk PBMC sample had around 360 ng DNA loaded. The data were produced by immunoSEQ multiplex PCR, yet TCRdb's version contains in-frame clones alone and is incomplete. The data show some 4,900 clones, roughly 86% seen once. V lost 4 bases to trimming and J lost 2 bases; unmatched junction nucleotides: 8. Germline V gene sequence: CDR1 SQVTM, CDR2 ANQGSEA. The CDR3 contains 14 residues. A word on this clone: Other DNA sequences in this sample translate to the same CDR3.

V and J are TRBV29-1 and TRBJ2-7, with 7 positions matching TRBD2. The sequence was collected from a human donor with melanoma. The sequenced sample was blood, obtained from a patient treated with checkpoint blockade. The CDR3 nucleotides are TGCAGCGTTGGGGGCGTGGGGGGGGCCTACGAGCAGTACTTC. Translation: CSVGGVGGAYEQYF.